Each of the 23 T cell receptor beta chains below was sequenced from the same sample in a study of OX40 agonist ivuxolimab in advanced cancers. Repertoires were generated with immunoSEQ multiplex PCR, while TCRdb's copy carries only in-frame clones and drops some. The sample records around 30,000 clones, roughly nine tenths being singletons. Sequenced material: CD4+ or CD8+ T cells sorted from blood, taken in a trial of the OX40 agonist ivuxolimab. The receptors shown here come from an adult with an advanced solid tumor such as melanoma, head and neck, liver or kidney cancer.

This rearrangement joins TRBV7-9 to TRBJ2-1; tentative D call: TRBD1 (7 bases). With 6 bases removed from V and 8 bases from J, the gap between germline ends came to 20 bases. The CDR3 contains 15 residues. The V gene's germline CDR1 is SEHNR and CDR2 FQNEAQ (reference sequence). CDR3 sequence (DNA): TGTGCCAGCAGTCGACTGGACAGGAGGGGATATGAGCAGTTCTTC. Protein sequence: CASSRLDRRGYEQFF.

The chain uses TRBV23-1 and TRBJ2-2; maybe TRBD1 (6 bases). TRBV23-1 is recorded as an ORF, its role being uncertain. The CDR3 runs 15 residues. V was pared by 0 bases and J by 7 bases, with 12 bases between. The CDR3 reads CASSQSGTRFGELFF. CDR3 coding DNA: TGCGCCAGCAGTCAATCCGGGACACGCTTCGGGGAGCTGTTTTTT.

This rearrangement joins TRBV4-1 to TRBJ2-7; 7 bases map to TRBD1. V shed 0 bases and J 7 bases; nucleotides not matched to a gene: 6. Germline V gene lookup returns CDR1 MGHRA and CDR2 YSYEKL. The CDR3 consists of 14 residues. Here the CDR3 reads CASSQEDRAMEQYF. Written as DNA, the CDR3 is TGCGCCAGCAGCCAAGAAGACAGGGCCATGGAGCAGTACTTC.

This chain uses TRBV5-1 with TRBJ2-1; D perhaps matches TRBD1 (6 bases). The germline gives CDR1 SGHRS, CDR2 YFSETQ. The CDR3 has 14 amino acids. V was clipped by 4 bases and J by 9 bases, with 17 bases between them. CDR3 sequence reads: CASSTETGLVEQFF. In nucleotides, the CDR3 is TGCGCCAGCAGCACAGAGACAGGACTGGTTGAGCAGTTCTTC.

This clone was detected ten times or more. This rearrangement joins TRBV6-5 to TRBJ2-7; D is tentatively TRBD1 or TRBD2 (5 bases each). Germline-derived CDR1 and CDR2 are MNHEY and SVGAGI. CDR3 size: 13 residues. The germline V and J ends were trimmed by 5 bases and 6 bases, with 14 bases remaining between them. In DNA, the CDR3 is TGTGCCAGCAGTACGGGACCATGGGGCGAGCAGTACTTC. As protein: CASSTGPWGEQYF.

V and J are TRBV2 and TRBJ1-2; 10 bases line up with TRBD1. The V gene end was trimmed by 6 bases and the J gene end by 5 bases; junction bases not matched to a gene: 9. CDR3 length equals 15 residues. Per germline, CDR1 SNHLY and CDR2 FYNNEI. CDR3 in DNA: TGTGCCAGCAGAGAGGACAGGGGGATGGGGTATGGCTACACCTTC. Translated, it gives CASREDRGMGYGYTF.

The chain's CDR3 is CSVVELGANVLTF. Written as DNA, the CDR3 is TGCAGCGTTGTAGAATTGGGGGCCAACGTCCTGACTTTC. The chain recombines TRBV29-1 with TRBJ2-6; D gene ambiguous. Trimming left V 4 bases short and J 4 bases short, with 8 bases between. Germline V gene data show CDR1 as SQVTM and CDR2 as ANQGSEA. This CDR3 is built from 13 residues.

The chain employs TRBV30 and TRBJ1-5, with a possible D match to TRBD1 (5 bases). V was cut by 0 bases and J by 4 bases, with 7 bases left in between. The CDR3 totals 13 residues. Looked up from germline, CDR1 is GTSNPN and CDR2 is SVGIG (reference sequence). CDR3 sequence reads: CAWSVGENQPQHF. The CDR3 DNA reads as TGTGCCTGGAGTGTGGGGGAAAATCAGCCCCAGCATTTT.

This sequence joins TRBV7-8 and TRBJ1-1; maybe TRBD1 (5 bases). Trimming pared 1 base from V and 5 bases from J, leaving 20 bases between. CDR3 length: 17 residues. Germline assignment: CDR1 SGHVS and CDR2 FQNEAQ. CDR3 bases: TGTGCCAGCAGCTTAGACGATGTGGGTCTGGGGGGAACTGAAGCTTTCTTT. This sequence encodes CASSLDDVGLGGTEAFF.

The J gene is TRBJ2-2, the V gene TRBV14; D unclear. Germline V gene data show CDR1 as SGHDN and CDR2 as FVKESK. V lost 4 bases to trimming and J lost 4 bases, with 7 bases between them. This CDR3 is 13 amino acids long. Here the CDR3 reads CASSPSRTGELFF. DNA for the CDR3: TGTGCCAGCAGCCCCTCACGCACCGGGGAGCTGTTTTTT. The variable domain in full, with the rest retrieved from reference TRBV14 and TRBJ2-2, is EAGVTQFPSHSVIEKGQTVTLRCDPISGHDNLYWYRRVMGKEIKFLLHFVKESKQDESGMPNNRFLAERTGGTYSTLKVQPAELEDSGVYFCASSPSRTGELFFGEGSRLTVL.

This clone is categorized as medium-sized. The chain employs TRBV7-8 and TRBJ2-5; a weak D match, TRBD1 (6 bases). CDR1 SGHVS and CDR2 FQNEAQ come from the germline V gene. V shed 4 bases and J shed 3 bases, with 15 bases lying between them. This CDR3 spans 15 amino acids. The CDR3 reads CASSSQGQFEETQYF. In DNA form, the CDR3 reads TGTGCCAGCAGCTCTCAAGGACAGTTCGAAGAGACCCAGTACTTC.

The genes are TRBV6-5 and TRBJ2-7; D gene ambiguous. CDR1 and CDR2 from the germline V gene are MNHEY and SVGAGI. The CDR3 totals 11 residues. V was pared by 5 bases and J by 4 bases, with 6 bases between. CDR3 DNA sequence: TGTGCCAGCAGTATTTCGTACGAGCAGTACTTC. This gives the protein CASSISYEQYF.

The chain carries TRBV6-1 and TRBJ2-1; D remains unclear. Germline CDR1 MNHNS, CDR2 SASEGT. This CDR3 is 15 amino acids long. Trimming removed 1 base at V and 10 bases at J, with 17 bases between. CDR3 region: CASSEEVLGVYEQFF. The CDR3 DNA is TGTGCCAGCAGTGAAGAGGTTTTAGGAGTGTACGAGCAGTTCTTC.

This rearrangement joins TRBV10-2 to TRBJ2-1; 9 bases are a match to TRBD2. Trimming removed 0 bases from V and 7 bases from J; junction bases left unmatched: 13. This CDR3 has 18 residues. Germline V lookup: CDR1 WSHSY, CDR2 SAAADI. The DNA for the CDR3 is TGCGCCAGCAGTGAGTCAAGGGCTAGCGGGAATCCGGGAAATGAGCAGTTCTTC. Protein product: CASSESRASGNPGNEQFF.

The V and J genes are TRBV27 and TRBJ1-1, with 7 bases matching TRBD1. V was clipped by 5 bases and J by 2 bases; unmatched bases: 11. The CDR3 is made up of 16 amino acids. Germline values: CDR1 MNHEY, CDR2 SMNVEV (reference sequence). The CDR3 reads CASSASGTDLNTEAFF. The CDR3 DNA sequence: TGTGCCAGCAGTGCCTCCGGGACAGATCTCAACACTGAAGCTTTCTTT.

The V gene is TRBV6-5, the J gene TRBJ1-1; TRBD1 matches at 9 bases. In germline, CDR1 is MNHEY, CDR2 SVGAGI. The CDR3 has 14 amino acids. V was clipped by 4 bases and J by 5 bases; unmatched bases: 5. The CDR3 DNA reads as TGTGCCAGCAGTTCCGGACAGGGGAGTACTGAAGCTTTCTTT. Amino acids: CASSSGQGSTEAFF.

The chain has TRBV10-3 and TRBJ2-7, with D unclear. V dropped 0 bases and J dropped 3 bases, with 3 bases sitting between them. CDR3 length: 12 residues. Germline lookup yields CDR1 ENHRY and CDR2 SYGVKD. CDR3: CAISESFYEQYF. CDR3 nucleotides: TGTGCCATCAGTGAGTCTTTCTACGAGCAGTACTTC.

In nucleotides, the CDR3 is TGTGCCAGCAGCGAATACACAGATACGCAGTATTTT. Its translation is CASSEYTDTQYF. J is TRBJ2-3 and V is TRBV7-7, with no clear D. Germline V gene sequence: CDR1 SSHAT, CDR2 FNYEAQ (reference sequence). The ends were cut back, 5 bases at V and 2 bases at J, with 5 bases in the middle. The CDR3 spans 12 residues.

This rearrangement joins TRBV30 to TRBJ1-1, with D unclear. The CDR3 covers 13 residues. Germline V CDR1 and CDR2: GTSNPN, SVGIG (reference sequence). V lost 4 bases and J lost 6, with 15 bases in between. The CDR3 sequence is CAWTKPSGPEAFF. The DNA of the CDR3 is TGTGCCTGGACCAAGCCCAGCGGCCCTGAAGCTTTCTTT.

This chain joins TRBV6-5 and TRBJ1-1; D perhaps matches TRBD1 (5 bases). V lost 6 bases and J 0 bases, leaving 11 bases between the germline ends. The CDR3 runs to 14 residues. The germline CDR1 and CDR2 sequences are MNHEY and SVGAGI. The CDR3 sequence is CASREGLMNTEAFF. CDR3 coding DNA: TGTGCCAGCAGAGAGGGGCTCATGAACACTGAAGCTTTCTTT.

The chain combines TRBV5-1 with TRBJ2-7, with a weak D call TRBD1 (5 bases). Germline V gene sequence: CDR1 SGHRS, CDR2 YFSETQ. V was shortened by 4 bases and J by 2 bases, with 16 bases between the two germline ends. The CDR3 covers 15 residues. CDR3: CASSQDTPGPYEQYF. In DNA form, the CDR3 reads TGCGCCAGCAGCCAGGACACCCCGGGCCCCTACGAGCAGTACTTC.

This sequence joins TRBV6-4 and TRBJ1-1, with 7 nucleotides matching TRBD1. V shed 6 bases and J 5 bases; nucleotides not matched to a gene: 6. Germline CDR1 and CDR2: MRHNA and SNTAGT. The length of the CDR3 is 13 residues. This CDR3 reads CASSQGVGTEAFF. The DNA of the CDR3 is TGTGCCAGCAGCCAGGGGGTAGGTACTGAAGCTTTCTTT.

The genes are TRBV11-2 and TRBJ2-1; 8 bases are shared with TRBD1. CDR1 is SGHAT, CDR2 FQNNGV, per germline. With 2 bases clipped from V and 7 bases from J, the junction kept 10 bases outside the gene matches. This CDR3 contains 16 residues. CDR3: CASSLMSGGAYNEQFF. The CDR3 nucleotides are TGTGCCAGCAGCTTAATGTCAGGGGGCGCGTATAATGAGCAGTTCTTC. Together with reference TRBV11-2 and TRBJ2-1, the CDR3 gives the full variable domain: EAGVAQSPRYKIIEKRQSVAFWCNPISGHATLYWYQQILGQGPKLLIQFQNNGVVDDSQLPKDRFSAERLKGVDSTLKIQPAKLEDSAVYLCASSLMSGGAYNEQFFGPGTRLTVL.